The 20 T cell receptor beta chains in this list originate from one sample, sequenced in a study of regulatory T cells in long-lasting Graves disease. Time point specified: newly diagnosed GD, antithyroid drugs for less than 3 months. From RNA extracted from PBMCs, the TCR library was made. Researchers made TCR beta libraries by using iRepertoire HTBI primers and running Arm-PCR on CDR3 regions. TCRdb ran MiXCR on the multiplex PCR reads and lists one entry per CDR3 protein. The sample yields almost 450,000 distinct CDR3 sequences, roughly 17% seen once. The same sample was also used in a study of T cells in Graves' hyperthyroidism and ophthalmopathy.

The sample here was peripheral blood mononuclear cells (PBMCs), taken at new diagnosis, from a patient treated with antithyroid drugs. These TCRs come from a woman in her 30s with Graves disease.

This chain joins TRBV15 and TRBJ1-6, with D unclear. The CDR3 is made up of 16 amino acids. CDR1 is LNHNV, CDR2 YYDKDF, per germline (reference sequence). V lost 3 bases to trimming and J lost 0 bases, with 9 bases between them. The CDR3 sequence is CATSRARSSYNSPLHF. DNA for the CDR3: TGTGCCACCAGCAGGGCCCGGAGCTCCTATAATTCACCCCTCCACTTT.

CDR3 sequence reads: CASSSPPGGEQFF. The CDR3 DNA reads TGTGCCAGCAGTTCCCCTCCGGGGGGTGAGCAGTTCTTC. V gene TRBV7-2 combines with J gene TRBJ2-1, with 7 bases lining up with TRBD2. From germline, CDR1 is SGHTA and CDR2 FQGNSA. V lost 6 bases, J lost 9 bases, and 8 bases stayed unmatched. The CDR3 sequence is 13 residues long.

This clonotype was recorded at least ten times. The chain recombines TRBV20-1 with TRBJ1-1; TRBD1 might be the D (6 bases). The germline V gene encodes CDR1 DFQATT and CDR2 SNEGSKA (reference sequence). Trimming left V 2 bases short and J 11 bases short, with 15 bases between. The CDR3 has 12 residues. CDR3 region: CSARRGAGEAFF. CDR3 bases: TGCAGTGCTAGACGGGGGGCAGGAGAGGCTTTCTTT.

The gene calls are TRBV7-2 and TRBJ2-7; a weak D match, TRBD2 (6 bases). The CDR3 has 14 amino acids. Trimming took off 5 bases at V and 6 bases at J, with 17 bases between the two ends. Per the germline V gene, CDR1 is SGHTA and CDR2 is FQGNSA. CDR3 amino acids: CASSRPGTWGEQYF. In DNA, the CDR3 is TGTGCCAGCAGCCGCCCTGGGACTTGGGGCGAGCAGTACTTC.

In this sample, this clonotype turned up many times. This sequence joins TRBV5-1 and TRBJ2-1; 10 bases fit TRBD2. The ends lost 1 base at V and 9 bases at J; junction bases unmatched: 7. The germline V gene encodes CDR1 SGHRS and CDR2 YFSETQ. The CDR3 has 15 amino acids. The CDR3 DNA sequence: TGCGCCAGCAGCTTGAGGCTAGCGGGAGTAGGTGAGCAGTTCTTC. The encoded protein is CASSLRLAGVGEQFF.

This clonotype was seen at least ten times. The chain has TRBV11-2 and TRBJ2-1, with 11 bases matching TRBD2. The CDR3 contains 15 residues. The V segment lost 2 bases and the J segment 9 bases; nucleotides outside the gene matches: 6. Germline values: CDR1 SGHAT, CDR2 FQNNGV. In nucleotides, the CDR3 is TGTGCCAGCAGCTTAAGGATACTAGCGGGAGCTGAGCAGTTCTTC. Translating it yields CASSLRILAGAEQFF.

The chain uses TRBV7-2 and TRBJ1-4; 10 bases match TRBD1. The V gene's germline CDR1 is SGHTA and CDR2 FQGNSA. V shed 5 bases, J shed 8 bases, and the junction held 11 bases outside the gene matches. The CDR3 is made up of 16 amino acids. This chain's CDR3 is CASSPPTTGGREKLFF. The CDR3 DNA reads TGTGCCAGCAGCCCTCCAACGACAGGGGGCCGGGAAAAACTGTTTTTT.

This clonotype was observed a handful of times. The chain has TRBV5-8 and TRBJ1-5; weak D call: TRBD1 (5 bases). V lost 7 bases to trimming and J lost 2 bases, with 10 bases between them. This CDR3 has 13 residues. Germline CDR1 is SGHTS and CDR2 is YDEGEE. In nucleotides, the CDR3 is TGTGCCAGCGAGACAGATGGCAATCAGCCCCAGCATTTT. It encodes CASETDGNQPQHF.

This clonotype has a handful of counts. This chain links TRBV29-1 with TRBJ2-7; 14 nucleotides match TRBD2. V was pared by 7 bases and J by 0 bases, with 14 bases of the junction left unmatched. CDR1 SQVTM and CDR2 ANQGSEA come from the germline V gene. This CDR3 spans 18 amino acids. CDR3 sequence (DNA): TGCAGCGCCAAAGGACTAGCGGGAGGCATAAGGAGCTCCTACGAGCAGTACTTC. Amino acids: CSAKGLAGGIRSSYEQYF.

A word on this clonotype: One end of the junction fails to match germline, which may point to a read error. This chain links TRBV19 with TRBJ2-1; 10 bases are a match to TRBD2. Germline V gene data show CDR1 as LNHDA and CDR2 as SQIVND (reference sequence). This CDR3 region has 18 residues. CDR3 nucleotides: TGTGCCAGTAAAATAGCGGGAGGTCACCTGAGCTCCTACGATGAGCAGTTCTTC. Residues: CASKIAGGHLSSYDEQFF. The whole variable domain, remainder taken from reference TRBV19 and TRBJ2-1, is DGGITQSPKYLFRKEGQNVTLSCEQNLNHDAMYWYRQDPGQGLRLIYYSQIVNDFQKGDIAEGYSVSREKKESFPLTVTSAQKNPTAFYLCASKIAGGHLSSYDEQFFGPGTRLTVL.

This clonotype was detected only a few times. This chain connects TRBV25-1 to TRBJ2-1; the match to TRBD1 covers 8 bases. Trimming removed 1 base from V and 8 bases from J; junction bases left unmatched: 4. The CDR3 sequence is 14 residues long. The V gene's germline CDR1 is MGHDK and CDR2 SYGVNS. CDR3 residues: CASSELTGEDEQFF. CDR3 coding DNA: TGTGCCAGCAGTGAATTGACAGGGGAGGATGAGCAGTTCTTC.

This clonotype was seen repeatedly, ten times or more. This chain connects TRBV14 to TRBJ2-5, with D tentatively TRBD2 (5 bases). This CDR3 is built from 16 residues. V was pared by 3 bases and J by 4 bases, with 18 bases between. Germline CDR1 SGHDN, CDR2 FVKESK. The chain's CDR3 is CASSQALTGLRETQYF. The DNA of the CDR3 is TGTGCCAGCAGCCAGGCATTGACCGGACTCCGAGAGACCCAGTACTTC.

For this clonotype: Mismatch with germline at one junction end may stem from a read error. V and J are TRBV3-1 and TRBJ2-7; the D gene is possibly TRBD1 (5 bases). The CDR3 sequence is 13 residues long. Germline loops: CDR1 LGHDT, CDR2 YNNKEL (reference sequence). In DNA form, the CDR3 reads TGTGCCAGCAGGAGCCTGGACAACTACGGGCAGTACTTC. It encodes CASRSLDNYGQYF.

The chain combines TRBV12-3 or TRBV12-4 with TRBJ1-2, with D unclear. V dropped 8 bases and J dropped 2 bases, with 15 bases sitting between them. CDR3 size: 14 residues. CDR3 protein: CASFDHRKNYGYTF. The DNA for the CDR3 is TGTGCCAGCTTCGATCACAGAAAAAACTATGGCTACACCTTC.

This clonotype appeared a few times. The V call is TRBV5-1, the J call TRBJ2-1; D is ambiguous. CDR3 size: 14 residues. Germline-derived CDR1 and CDR2 are SGHRS and YFSETQ. Deletions cut 0 bases from V and 2 bases from J, with 6 bases between. CDR3: CASSLGSAYNEQFF. The CDR3 nucleotides read TGCGCCAGCAGCTTGGGATCCGCCTACAATGAGCAGTTCTTC.

This clonotype was found many times. V and J are TRBV28 and TRBJ2-3; 12 nucleotides match TRBD2. CDR1 and CDR2 (germline): MDHEN, SYDVKM. This CDR3 contains 15 residues. V was pared by 4 bases and J by 6 bases, with 5 bases of the junction left unmatched. The CDR3 reads CASSSPTSGSDTQYF. DNA for the CDR3: TGTGCCAGCAGTTCCCCGACTAGCGGGAGTGATACGCAGTATTTT.

In its sample, this clonotype was seen many times. The CDR3 nucleotides are TGTGCCAGCAGCCTTAGATCGATGGCCTACAATGAGCAGTTCTTC. Amino acid sequence: CASSLRSMAYNEQFF. The rearrangement links TRBV7-3 to TRBJ2-1; D gene unclear. CDR3 length equals 15 residues. Between the trimmed V and J ends, which lost 5 bases and 2 bases, there was a span of 13 bases. Germline-derived CDR1 and CDR2 are SGHTA and FQGTGA.

This clonotype was observed a few times. The rearrangement links TRBV6-1 to TRBJ2-5, with 10 bases identical to TRBD2. The CDR3 runs to 15 residues. Germline loops: CDR1 MNHNS, CDR2 SASEGT. The junction had 9 bases not matched to a gene; V was cut back by 4 bases and J by 7 bases. This CDR3 is CASSVSGRRGGTQYF. The CDR3 DNA is TGTGCCAGCAGTGTTAGCGGGAGGCGGGGAGGGACCCAGTACTTC.

This clonotype was detected ten times or more. This chain connects TRBV18 to TRBJ1-4; D is unclear. This CDR3 is built from 14 residues. Trimming stripped 3 bases from V and 8 bases from J, with 13 bases between. The germline gives CDR1 KGHSH, CDR2 LQKENI. The CDR3 loop is CASSPEGWGEKLFF. The CDR3 DNA reads as TGTGCCAGCTCACCGGAGGGTTGGGGAGAAAAACTGTTTTTT. Full variable domain (missing parts from reference TRBV18 and TRBJ1-4): NAGVMQNPRHLVRRRGQEARLRCSPMKGHSHVYWYRQLPEEGLKFMVYLQKENIIDESGMPKERFSAEFPKEGPSILRIQQVVRGDSAAYFCASSPEGWGEKLFFGSGTQLSVL.

This clonotype has at least ten counts. The chain recombines TRBV28 with TRBJ2-7; TRBD2 aligns across 10 bases. The CDR3 length is 16 residues. V shed 6 bases and J 0 bases; nucleotides not matched to a gene: 8. In germline, CDR1 is MDHEN, CDR2 SYDVKM. The CDR3 protein is CASRGPGLANSYEQYF. CDR3 nucleotides: TGTGCCAGCAGGGGCCCGGGACTAGCGAACTCCTACGAGCAGTACTTC.